Reported below is one T cell receptor beta chain. Its cognate antigen has yet to be identified. No base qualities exist here, and no much larger clone lies one base off it. This specimen comes from a study of blood T cell repertoires in COVID-19 (TCRdb year 2020). For context, the study as a whole: Collaborator samples came from the United States, Italy and Spain and covered acute and convalescent phases of COVID-19. The prospective study material was composed of cDNA or gDNA derived from T cells, B-cell-depleted T cells, or PBMCs. Deeply sampled blood TCRbeta repertoires from subjects exposed to, actively infected with, or recovered from COVID-19 were included in the dataset. A freely available public database, intended as a resource for researchers studying the immune response to SARS-CoV-2, is where the repertoires were released. The samples were drawn from two sources: the first 160 participants of the ongoing ImmuneRACE study, and over 1,000 subjects contributed by 6 global collaborators. Sample metadata almost always included a de-identified subject ID, COVID-19 status, age in years and sex. Where HLA class I and class II types were available, the types were taken from metadata supplied by the sample provider, not from assay-based typing. Overall study results and their limits: How much clinical and demographic metadata was included differed by source and by participant, and the metadata was provided uncurated.

The germline V gene yields ENHRY for CDR1 and SYGVKD for CDR2. Compared with germline, V lacks 10 bases and J lacks 3 bases; bases without a gene match: 5. From its cysteine to its phenylalanine, the CDR3 spans 12 amino acids. The only DNA kept is the CDR3, 36 bases in frame from the first base. The immunoSEQ Assay, a bias-controlled multiplex PCR, was used to amplify TCRbeta CDR3 regions from genomic DNA. The paper's processing steps were these. Nucleated cell counts per sample were estimated from amplification of reference gene primers within the assay. To quantify the absolute abundance of each unique TCRbeta CDR3 rearrangement, sequence reads were collapsed and filtered. For each sample, productive Simpson clonality was calculated by taking the square root of Simpson's diversity index across productive rearrangements. TCRdb re-hosts the immuneACCESS table, in-frame sequences only. Its copies lack some clones; in the studies checked, an unresolved V gene accounts for under half of them, and the cause for the rest is not known. The V and J calls and the clone size are those of that table, but D and trimming were determined from the DNA. The sample table lists about 180,000 clones, approximately 80% of them with a count of one. Jointly, the top ten make up 15% to 20% of the sample.

Enrolling through a virtual design, the prospective study's participants ranged in age from roughly 18 to 90 years and lived across 24 United States geographic areas. Cohort assignment in the prospective study relied on participant-reported clinical history from a screening survey and a study questionnaire. ImmuneRACE Cohort 3 recovered participants were defined by two consecutive negative NP/OP PCR tests, healthcare professional clearance, or symptom resolution. In the prospective study, whole blood, serum and a nasopharyngeal or oropharyngeal swab were collected from each participant by mobile phlebotomists. Additional blood draws and questionnaires over an approximately two-month period could optionally be provided by prospective study participants. Prospective study blood samples were shipped either frozen or at room temperature before DNA extraction.

This receptor chain uses TRBV10-3 and TRBJ1-2; TRBD1 agrees with 7 junctional bases. Sequenced material: PBMCs or T cells enriched from blood (not recorded which). This sequence was found in a woman aged 45-65 years who had recovered from COVID-19. The CDR3 sequence is CATSGTDYGYTF. The DNA reads TGTGCCACCTCCGGGACAGACTATGGCTACACCTTC.